Presented here are 3 T cell receptor beta chains from one specimen sequenced in a study of regulatory T cells in long-lasting Graves disease. The TCR beta library used iRepertoire HTBI primers with Arm-PCR amplification of CDR3. TCRdb analysed the multiplex PCR reads with MiXCR anew, one entry per CDR3 protein. In the table there are 250,000 to 300,000 distinct CDR3 sequences, about 20% of which are singletons. Sample time point: newly diagnosed GD, antithyroid drugs for less than 3 months. Scientists built the TCR library using RNA that was extracted from PBMCs. Another study also made use of these data, one on T cells in Graves' hyperthyroidism and ophthalmopathy.

The input for sequencing was peripheral blood mononuclear cells (PBMCs), taken at new diagnosis, from a patient treated with antithyroid drugs. These receptors were obtained from a woman aged 25 to 39 with Graves disease.

In this sample, this clonotype turned up many times. J is TRBJ1-2 and V is TRBV6-2 or TRBV6-3; D is unclear. CDR3 size: 11 residues. Per germline, CDR1 MNHEY and CDR2 SVGEGT. Trimming removed 7 bases from V and 5 bases from J, with 8 bases in between. DNA of the CDR3: TGTGCCAGCATCAGTGTTTATGGCTACACCTTC. Amino acids: CASISVYGYTF.

This clonotype was seen many times. This sequence joins TRBV11-3 and TRBJ2-2; the D is unclear. CDR1 SGHNT and CDR2 YENEEA come from the germline V gene. This CDR3 spans 11 amino acids. The ends were cut back, 0 bases at V and 13 bases at J, with 6 bases in the middle. CDR3 DNA: TGTGCCAGCAGCTTAGACGATGGGCTGTTTTTT. Translated, it gives CASSLDDGLFF.

This clonotype has a count of ten or more. CDR3: CASSWDRGGYTF. The CDR3 bases are TGTGCCAGCAGCTGGGACAGGGGTGGCTACACCTTC. This chain connects TRBV5-4 to TRBJ1-2, with TRBD1 matching over 10 bases. Looked up from germline, CDR1 is SGHNT and CDR2 is YYREEE (reference sequence). The V segment lost 3 bases and the J segment 7 bases; nucleotides outside the gene matches: 0. The CDR3 extends over 12 amino acids. Full variable domain (outside the CDR3, taken from reference TRBV5-4 and TRBJ1-2): ETGVTQSPTHLIKTRGQQVTLRCSSQSGHNTVSWYQQALGQGPQFIFQYYREEENGRGNFPPRFSGLQFPNYSSELNVNALELDDSALYLCASSWDRGGYTFGSGTRLTVV.